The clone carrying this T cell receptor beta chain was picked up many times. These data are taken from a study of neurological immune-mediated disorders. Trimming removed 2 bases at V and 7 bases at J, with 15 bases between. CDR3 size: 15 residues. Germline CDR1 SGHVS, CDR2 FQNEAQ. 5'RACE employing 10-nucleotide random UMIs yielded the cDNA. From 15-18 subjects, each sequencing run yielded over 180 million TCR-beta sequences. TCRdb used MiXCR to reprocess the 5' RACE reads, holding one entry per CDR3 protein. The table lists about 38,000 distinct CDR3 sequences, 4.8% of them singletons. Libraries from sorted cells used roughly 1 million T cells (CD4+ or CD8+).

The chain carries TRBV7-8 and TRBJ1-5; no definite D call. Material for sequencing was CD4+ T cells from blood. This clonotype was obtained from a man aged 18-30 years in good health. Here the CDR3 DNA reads TGTGCCAGCAGCTTATCGGTAGGGCGGGGACAGCCCCAGCATTTT. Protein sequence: CASSLSVGRGQPQHF.